These 32 T cell receptor beta chains were all obtained from the same sample, sequenced in a study of T cells in Graves' hyperthyroidism and ophthalmopathy. Researchers amplified the TCR beta CDR3 regions from RNA transcripts. The HTBI primer set was used in a first-round RT-PCR of the TCR CDR3. TCRdb reanalysed the multiplex PCR reads using MiXCR and keeps one entry per CDR3 protein. The table lists some 490,000 distinct CDR3 sequences, about 16% of them singletons, with 25% to 30% in the top ten. Source material: blood. All receptors come from a young woman with Graves' ophthalmopathy.

This clonotype was seen at least ten times. The genes are TRBV3-1 and TRBJ1-2, with D unresolved. Germline-derived CDR1 and CDR2 are LGHDT and YNNKEL (reference sequence). The CDR3 runs 14 residues. The V end lost 1 base, the J end lost 2 bases, and 8 bases lay between the germline ends. CDR3 amino acids: CASSQGVQNYGYTF. CDR3 DNA: TGTGCCAGCAGCCAAGGGGTGCAGAACTATGGCTACACCTTC.

This clonotype was seen at least ten times. V usage is TRBV7-3 and J usage is TRBJ2-3; D uncertain. Germline CDR1 is SGHTA and CDR2 is FQGTGA. Trimming shortened V by 5 bases and J by 2 bases, and 8 bases separated the two germline ends. This CDR3 comprises 13 residues. The DNA for the CDR3 is TGTGCCAGCAGCCGACTTGTCACAGATACGCAGTATTTT. This translates into CASSRLVTDTQYF.

This clonotype has only a few counts. The chain has TRBV6-1 and TRBJ1-2; the D gene is possibly TRBD1 (5 bases). The CDR3 has 12 amino acids. Trimming shortened V by 5 bases and J by 8 bases, and 12 bases separated the two germline ends. In germline, CDR1 is MNHNS, CDR2 SASEGT. The CDR3 loop is CASSPTGAGYTF. CDR3 bases: TGTGCCAGCAGTCCCACCGGGGCCGGCTACACCTTC.

This clonotype was counted between two and nine times. The chain uses TRBV4-3 and TRBJ1-5, with unresolved D. The germline gives CDR1 LGHNA, CDR2 YSLEER. CDR3 length: 14 residues. V lost 1 base and J lost 5, with 9 bases in between. The CDR3 loop is CASSQAADDQPQHF. Written as DNA, the CDR3 is TGCGCCAGCAGCCAAGCGGCAGATGATCAGCCCCAGCATTTT.

The rearrangement uses TRBV13 and TRBJ2-3; D is undetermined. V dropped 5 bases and J dropped 2 bases, with 14 bases sitting between them. The germline gives CDR1 PRHDT, CDR2 FYEKMQ (reference sequence). The CDR3 length is 15 residues. CDR3 sequence reads: CASSLLLLDTDTQYF. CDR3 nucleotides: TGTGCCAGCAGCCTACTCCTGCTGGACACAGATACGCAGTATTTT.

A remark on this clonotype: A much larger clonotype is one base distant, so this may be a read error. V gene TRBV11-2 combines with J gene TRBJ2-3; D may be TRBD2 (6 bases). Trimming pared 5 bases from V and 2 bases from J, leaving 14 bases between. Looked up from germline, CDR1 is SGHAT and CDR2 is FQNNGV. The CDR3 is made up of 15 amino acids. CDR3 protein: CASSLERAATDTQYF. CDR3 DNA sequence: TGTGCCAGCAGCCTGGAGCGGGCCGCCACAGATACGCAGTATTTT.

This clonotype was counted ten times or more. The chain combines TRBV2 with TRBJ2-1; a possible D gene is TRBD2 (6 bases). V lost 8 bases and J 2 bases, leaving 28 bases between the germline ends. There are 19 residues in the CDR3. Germline CDR1 SNHLY, CDR2 FYNNEI. Written as DNA, the CDR3 is TGTGCCAGCCCCCCCAAAAAACCCACCGGGACTTTGGCCTACAATGAGCAGTTCTTC. As protein: CASPPKKPTGTLAYNEQFF.

The chain joins TRBV10-1 to TRBJ2-5; 11 nucleotides align to TRBD2. The CDR3 totals 15 residues. Per germline, CDR1 WNHNN and CDR2 SYGVQD (reference sequence). The J segment lost 3 bases and the V segment lost 6 bases, leaving 6 bases of the junction unmatched. The CDR3 here is CASRLAGGPEETQYF. CDR3 sequence (DNA): TGCGCCAGCAGGTTAGCGGGAGGGCCCGAAGAGACCCAGTACTTC.

In this sample, this clonotype turned up many times. V and J are TRBV20-1 and TRBJ2-5, with 9 bases identical to TRBD2. Germline CDR1 and CDR2: DFQATT and SNEGSKA (reference sequence). There are 14 residues in the CDR3. V was pared by 4 bases and J by 5 bases, with 8 bases of the junction left unmatched. CDR3 DNA sequence: TGCAGTGCTACTTTAGCGGGAGCAGGGGAGACCCAGTACTTC. Protein sequence: CSATLAGAGETQYF.

This chain joins TRBV4-3 and TRBJ2-3, with 11 bases aligning to TRBD2. Germline CDR1 LGHNA, CDR2 YSLEER. The CDR3 length is 17 residues. V shed 1 base, J shed 6 bases, and the junction held 9 bases outside the gene matches. CDR3: CASSQATSGSSTDTQYF. In DNA form, the CDR3 reads TGCGCCAGCAGCCAAGCAACTAGCGGGAGTAGTACGGATACGCAGTATTTT.

V gene TRBV6-1 combines with J gene TRBJ1-5; no clear D gene. Looked up from germline, CDR1 is MNHNS and CDR2 is SASEGT. Trimming left V 2 bases short and J 5 bases short, with 7 bases between. The CDR3 covers 13 residues. This CDR3 reads CASSELGYQPQHF. The CDR3 nucleotides read TGTGCCAGCAGTGAACTTGGGTATCAGCCCCAGCATTTT.

The gene calls are TRBV4-3 and TRBJ2-1, with 10 bases matching TRBD2. There are 17 residues in the CDR3. Germline V gives CDR1 LGHNA, CDR2 YSLEER. V was clipped by 3 bases and J by 2 bases; unmatched bases: 7. The CDR3 DNA sequence: TGCGCCAGCAGCCAGCCGGGGCTAGCGGGAGCCTACAATGAGCAGTTCTTC. As protein: CASSQPGLAGAYNEQFF.

The table lists this clonotype with many counts. The chain uses TRBV11-2 and TRBJ2-1; 14 bases are shared with TRBD2. CDR1 is SGHAT, CDR2 FQNNGV, per germline. This CDR3 comprises 16 residues. Trimming removed 5 bases from V and 8 bases from J; junction bases left unmatched: 8. Here the CDR3 DNA reads TGTGCCAGCAGCCTCGGGACTAGCGGGAGTTTCTATGAGCAGTTCTTC. It specifies CASSLGTSGSFYEQFF.

This clonotype was counted at least ten times. This chain links TRBV18 with TRBJ2-1; D not certain. V lost 3 bases and J 0 bases, leaving 15 bases between the germline ends. The CDR3 covers 17 residues. CDR1 is KGHSH and CDR2 is LQKENI in the germline V gene. This chain's CDR3 is CASSPPLGESSYNEQFF. CDR3 nucleotides: TGTGCCAGCTCACCCCCGCTGGGCGAAAGCTCCTACAATGAGCAGTTCTTC.

The chain links TRBV20-1 to TRBJ1-6; D may be TRBD1 (5 bases). The germline V gene has CDR1 DFQATT and CDR2 SNEGSKA (reference sequence). Trimming removed 1 base from V and 8 bases from J, with 12 bases in between. This CDR3 has 14 amino acids. CDR3: CSARAGRVYSPLHF. The CDR3, as DNA: TGCAGTGCTAGAGCGGGCAGGGTGTATTCACCCCTCCACTTT.

The gene calls are TRBV28 and TRBJ2-5; D is ambiguous. The CDR3 covers 14 residues. Germline-derived CDR1 and CDR2 are MDHEN and SYDVKM. Trimming removed 6 bases from V and 7 bases from J, with 18 bases in between. Here the CDR3 DNA reads TGTGCCAGCAGCTCGACTTATAGGTGGGGGACCCAGTACTTC. This codes for CASSSTYRWGTQYF.

The V and J genes are TRBV27 and TRBJ2-3, with D possibly matching TRBD2 (6 bases). From germline, CDR1 is MNHEY and CDR2 SMNVEV (reference sequence). The length of the CDR3 is 13 residues. V was pared by 3 bases and J by 9 bases, with 13 bases between. The CDR3 DNA sequence: TGTGCCAGCAGTTTCCTGCGGGGAGACACGCAGTATTTT. Translated: CASSFLRGDTQYF.

This clonotype appeared a few times. The CDR3 DNA sequence: TGTGCCAGTCGAGCACAGGGAAGAACAGATACGCAGTATTTT. As protein: CASRAQGRTDTQYF. The chain employs TRBV28 and TRBJ2-3, with a possible D match to TRBD1 (6 bases). The CDR3 sequence is 14 residues long. Trimming pared 9 bases from V and 3 bases from J, leaving 16 bases between. Germline-derived CDR1 and CDR2 are MDHEN and SYDVKM.

This clonotype was picked up many times. The chain uses TRBV4-1 and TRBJ2-3; D is unclear. CDR1 and CDR2 from the germline V gene are MGHRA and YSYEKL. V lost 0 bases and J 4 bases, leaving 8 bases between the germline ends. The CDR3 has 14 amino acids. The CDR3 region is CASSQDTGPDTQYF. The DNA for the CDR3 is TGCGCCAGCAGCCAAGATACGGGCCCAGATACGCAGTATTTT.

This clonotype was observed at least ten times. This sequence joins TRBV20-1 and TRBJ2-3; D is undetermined. This CDR3 comprises 13 residues. The ends were cut back, 3 bases at V and 0 bases at J, with 7 bases in the middle. Per germline, CDR1 DFQATT and CDR2 SNEGSKA (reference sequence). CDR3 DNA sequence: TGCAGTGCTAGTCCCCCAAGCACAGATACGCAGTATTTT. It encodes CSASPPSTDTQYF.

This rearrangement joins TRBV6-1 to TRBJ1-4, with a weak D call TRBD1 (6 bases). Trimming stripped 8 bases from V and 5 bases from J, with 18 bases between. Germline V gene sequence: CDR1 MNHNS, CDR2 SASEGT. This CDR3 is built from 15 residues. The CDR3 loop reads CASGQTASSNEKLFF. CDR3 bases: TGTGCCAGCGGACAGACCGCTAGCTCGAATGAAAAACTGTTTTTT.

In the case of this clonotype: A much larger clone is a single base away; this may be a read error. The CDR3: CASSIPTMSTEAFF. The CDR3 nucleotides are TGTGCCAGTAGTATTCCGACAATGAGCACTGAAGCTTTCTTT. The chain joins TRBV19 to TRBJ1-1, with D uncertain. Germline-derived CDR1 and CDR2 are LNHDA and SQIVND (reference sequence). The CDR3 is 14 residues long. V lost 3 bases and J lost 4, with 12 bases in between.

The chain carries TRBV7-9 and TRBJ1-1; D is uncertain. V was clipped by 1 base and J by 5 bases, with 11 bases between them. Germline V CDR1 and CDR2: SEHNR, FQNEAQ (reference sequence). This CDR3 contains 14 residues. CDR3 amino acids: CASSLEGFVTEAFF. The CDR3 DNA reads as TGTGCCAGCAGCTTAGAGGGATTCGTGACTGAAGCTTTCTTT.

This clonotype was seen at least ten times. This sequence joins TRBV11-2 and TRBJ2-3; possibly TRBD1 for D (6 bases). Per germline, CDR1 SGHAT and CDR2 FQNNGV. Trimming took 4 bases from V and 8 from J, leaving 13 bases between them. This CDR3 has 13 amino acids. The CDR3 protein is CASSSNRDPTQYF. The CDR3 nucleotides are TGTGCCAGCAGCTCCAACAGGGATCCTACGCAGTATTTT.

This clonotype was seen just once. The chain has TRBV18 and TRBJ2-6; D uncertain. Trimming removed 5 bases from V and 3 bases from J, with 8 bases in between. Germline V gene data show CDR1 as KGHSH and CDR2 as LQKENI. The CDR3 is 14 residues long. The CDR3 loop is CASSANSGANVLTF. The CDR3 coding sequence is TGTGCCAGCTCAGCCAATAGTGGGGCCAACGTCCTGACTTTC.

The chain couples TRBV5-4 to TRBJ2-1, with 9 bases matching TRBD2. V shed 1 base, J shed 9 bases, and the junction held 8 bases outside the gene matches. Germline V gene sequence: CDR1 SGHNT, CDR2 YYREEE (reference sequence). CDR3 length equals 15 residues. DNA for the CDR3: TGTGCCAGCAGCTTGAAAGGCGGGAGGGCCAGTGAGCAGTTCTTC. It translates to CASSLKGGRASEQFF.

This clonotype has a handful of counts. The chain employs TRBV20-1 and TRBJ1-6, with D uncertain. The CDR3 has 15 amino acids. V lost 1 base and J 10 bases, leaving 17 bases between the germline ends. The germline V gene has CDR1 DFQATT and CDR2 SNEGSKA (reference sequence). The CDR3, as DNA: TGCAGTGCTAGAGGGCCCGCCTTCCCTGGATCACCCCTCCACTTT. It codes for CSARGPAFPGSPLHF.

Turning to this clonotype: This may stem from a read error, because a much larger clone lies one nucleotide away. This sequence joins TRBV28 and TRBJ2-6; D is possibly TRBD2 (6 bases). CDR3 length: 15 residues. The germline gives CDR1 MDHEN, CDR2 SYDVKM. This CDR3 reads CASRAGGTGPNVLTF. The CDR3 DNA is TGTGCCAGCAGGGCCGGAGGGACTGGGCCCAACGTCCTGACTTTC.

The chain employs TRBV4-3 and TRBJ2-7, with no clear D. This CDR3 has 15 amino acids. CDR1 and CDR2 (germline): LGHNA, YSLEER. V was pared by 3 bases and J by 5 bases, with 17 bases between. CDR3 sequence (DNA): TGCGCCAGCAGCCACGCCGGGTCCCTTGGCGACGAGCAGTACTTC. It encodes CASSHAGSLGDEQYF.

This clonotype was seen many times. The V gene is TRBV20-1, the J gene TRBJ2-7; no firm D call. The CDR3 has 15 residues. Trimming cost V 0 bases and J 4 bases, with 16 bases left between them. CDR1 DFQATT and CDR2 SNEGSKA come from the germline V gene (reference sequence). The CDR3 DNA reads as TGCAGTGCTAGAGATGATGATAGGAATTGGTACGAGCAGTACTTC. Encoded protein: CSARDDDRNWYEQYF.

V is TRBV20-1 and J is TRBJ2-3; D tentatively reads TRBD1 or TRBD2 (5 bases each). The CDR3 spans 13 residues. Trimming took 3 bases from V and 2 from J, leaving 9 bases between them. Germline V gives CDR1 DFQATT, CDR2 SNEGSKA (reference sequence). CDR3 in amino acids: CSASLGTTDTQYF. As DNA, the CDR3 is TGCAGTGCTAGTTTAGGGACCACAGATACGCAGTATTTT.

This chain connects TRBV15 to TRBJ2-1, with a possible D match to TRBD1 (6 bases). Trimming stripped 3 bases from V and 0 bases from J, with 12 bases between. CDR1 LNHNV and CDR2 YYDKDF come from the germline V gene (reference sequence). The CDR3 runs to 16 residues. The CDR3: CATSRVLGGSYNEQFF. DNA for the CDR3: TGTGCCACCAGCAGGGTTTTAGGGGGCTCCTACAATGAGCAGTTCTTC.